This TCR beta chain derives from a study of follicular helper T cells after annual influenza vaccination. Per the germline V gene, CDR1 is SEHNR and CDR2 is FQNEAQ (reference sequence). The germline V and J ends were trimmed by 5 bases and 4 bases, with 15 bases remaining between them. CDR3 size: 15 residues. Produced via immunoSEQ multiplex PCR; TCRdb's table is partial and in-frame only. The sample gives several thousand clones, around four fifths of which show up once; under 1.2% is in the top ten. Time point here: 2014-2015 season, pre-vaccination. The V call is TRBV7-9, the J call TRBJ1-5, with D unclear. The sequenced sample was CXCR5+ CD38- circulating T follicular helper cells from blood, obtained on the day of influenza vaccination. The subset: circulating Tfh, non-naive CD4+CXCR5+PD-1+ (ICOS+CD38+ or ICOS-CD38-). The sequence was obtained from an adult who received the influenza vaccine. Here the CDR3 reads CASSLLGGNNQPQHF. The CDR3 DNA is TGTGCCAGCAGCCTCCTAGGAGGGAATAATCAGCCCCAGCATTTT.